The 20 T cell receptor beta chains below were found in one sample sequenced in a study of T cell clonality in common variable immunodeficiency. Sequenced by immunoSEQ multiplex PCR; TCRdb stores in-frame clones only, minus some. The specimen has approximately 56,000 clones, none found just once. The sequencing sample was made of peripheral blood mononuclear cells. The receptors derive from a person aged 18 to 75 in good health.

In its sample, this clone was seen many times. Sequencing ends 3 residues short of the CDR3 end; the germline J gene provides the rest. The rearrangement links TRBV2 to TRBJ2-2; D may be TRBD1 or TRBD2 (5 bases each). Trimming removed 0 bases at V and 4 bases at J, with 12 bases between. CDR3 length: 16 amino acids. From germline, CDR1 is SNHLY and CDR2 FYNNEI. This CDR3 reads CASSEAQLRGTGELFF. The CDR3 bases that were read are TGTGCCAGCAGTGAAGCGCAATTGAGGGGCACCGGGGAG.

A word on this clone: The CDR3 end lies 3 residues beyond the end of the read and is filled in from the germline J gene. The rearrangement links TRBV19 to TRBJ2-4; tentative D call: TRBD2 (6 bases). Per germline, CDR1 LNHDA and CDR2 SQIVND (reference sequence). CDR3 length: 15 residues. The CDR3 loop reads CASTPRAREAYGQYF. The sequenced CDR3 bases are TGTGCCAGTACCCCAAGAGCCAGGGAGGCCTATGGT.

A few counts support this clone. The read terminates 3 residues before the CDR3 end, so the remaining end is supplied by the germline J gene. V usage is TRBV20-1 and J usage is TRBJ1-1; the D gene is possibly TRBD1 (5 bases). The length of the CDR3 is 15 residues. Germline V gene data show CDR1 as DFQATT and CDR2 as SNEGSKA (reference sequence). The V end was cut by 6 bases, the J end by 1 base, with 18 bases between. The sequenced CDR3 bases are TGCAGTGCAGACCGCCGGGGGTCGGGGAACACTGAA. Translated: CSADRRGSGNTE. The CDR3 in full is CSADRRGSGNTEAFF.

Comments on this clone: The read falls 3 residues short of the CDR3 end, and the missing part is taken from the germline J gene. The V and J genes are TRBV7-9 and TRBJ2-3; 7 bases agree with TRBD1. Germline-derived CDR1 and CDR2 are SEHNR and FQNEAQ (reference sequence). With 11 bases clipped from V and 5 bases from J, the junction kept 7 bases outside the gene matches. The CDR3 has 12 residues. CDR3 loop: CAGTRGQDTQYF. CDR3 bases read: TGTGCCGGCACAAGGGGGCAAGATACG.

Ten or more counts support this clone. The CDR3 is cut off 3 residues early in the read; its end comes from the germline J gene. This chain connects TRBV20-1 to TRBJ2-7, with D tentatively TRBD2 (6 bases). With 5 bases removed from V and 6 bases from J, the gap between germline ends came to 17 bases. The CDR3 is 13 residues long. From germline, CDR1 is DFQATT and CDR2 SNEGSKA (reference sequence). CDR3: CSAGPGTSGEQYF. Incomplete CDR3 DNA: TGCAGTGCTGGACCCGGGACTTCGGGCGAG.

This clone appeared many times. From the germline J gene comes the end of the CDR3, since the read stops 3 residues before it. The chain carries TRBV4-1 and TRBJ2-1, with 9 nucleotides matching TRBD2. The CDR3 has 13 amino acids. Trimming at V came to 10 bases and at J to 2 bases, leaving 3 bases not matched to a gene. Germline CDR1 reads MGHRA; CDR2 reads YSYEKL. CDR3 DNA, as far as it was read: TGCGCCACTAGCGGGAATACCTACAATGAG. Protein: CATSGNTYNE. The CDR3 reads in full as CATSGNTYNEQFF.

This clone was detected ten times or more. The CDR3 end lies 3 residues beyond the end of the read and is filled in from the germline J gene. The rearrangement joins TRBV7-3 to TRBJ2-5, with 15 bases aligning to TRBD2. CDR3 length: 18 amino acids. Germline assignment: CDR1 SGHTA and CDR2 FQGTGA. J gave up 7 bases and V 2 bases, and 11 bases lay outside the gene matches. The sequenced CDR3 bases are TGTGCCAGCAGCTTATCCCCGGGACTAGCGGGAGGAGGGGGGACC. It yields the protein CASSLSPGLAGGGGT. The complete CDR3 reads CASSLSPGLAGGGGTQYF.

This clone has at least ten counts. The observed sequence ends 3 residues before the CDR3 terminus, with the missing tail filled in from the germline J gene. This sequence joins TRBV7-2 and TRBJ2-1, with TRBD2 as a possible D gene (6 bases). The CDR3 spans 15 residues. The germline V gene has CDR1 SGHTA and CDR2 FQGNSA. Trimming cost V 4 bases and J 9 bases, with 19 bases left between them. The sequenced CDR3 bases are TGTGCCAGCAGCTCCTTTATGGCCCGGGGAGGTGAG. This codes for CASSSFMARGGE. The complete CDR3 reads CASSSFMARGGEQFF.

This clone was picked up a small number of times. The CDR3: CASRLLGGQTEAFF. The CDR3 DNA, read in part, is TGTGCCAGCAGACTCCTCGGGGGGCAGACTGAA. This chain connects TRBV7-9 to TRBJ1-1; the D gene is possibly TRBD1 (6 bases). The observed sequence ends 3 residues before the CDR3 terminus, with the missing tail filled in from the germline J gene. CDR3 length equals 14 residues. Trimming removed 6 bases from V and 5 bases from J, with 16 bases in between. The germline gives CDR1 SEHNR, CDR2 FQNEAQ (reference sequence).

This clone was detected many times. The CDR3 end falls 3 residues outside the read, so it is completed with the germline J gene. V and J are TRBV7-6 and TRBJ1-2; D call uncertain. CDR1 SGHVS and CDR2 FNYEAQ come from the germline V gene. V lost 5 bases, J lost 2 bases, and 12 bases lay in between. The CDR3 loop spans 14 amino acids. CDR3 loop: CASSHDGANYGYTF. The part of the CDR3 DNA that was read is TGTGCCAGCAGCCACGATGGTGCGAACTATGGC.

The table lists this clone with many counts. The sequence runs out 3 residues before the end of the CDR3; the remainder is reconstructed from the germline J gene. The genes are TRBV7-3 and TRBJ2-2; D is ambiguous. V was pared by 5 bases and J by 5 bases, with 9 bases between. The CDR3 has 13 amino acids. CDR1 and CDR2 from the germline V gene are SGHTA and FQGTGA. The sequenced part of the CDR3 DNA is TGTGCCAGCAGCCTGTCCCGGACCGGGGAG. This translates into CASSLSRTGE. The whole CDR3 sequence is CASSLSRTGELFF.

This clone was found many times. The covered CDR3 bases are TGCGCCAGCAGCTCCCGCGGGGGTGAGACGTATTCACCC. Protein: CASSSRGGETYSP. The CDR3 as a whole reads CASSSRGGETYSPLHF. The chain carries TRBV5-1 and TRBJ1-6; weak D call: TRBD1 (5 bases). The missing CDR3 end, 3 residues past where the read stops, is filled in from the germline J gene. V lost 3 bases and J lost 8, with 18 bases in between. Germline-derived CDR1 and CDR2 are SGHRS and YFSETQ. This CDR3 comprises 16 residues.

This clone was observed at least ten times. The CDR3 extends 3 residues past the end of the read, so its final part is completed from the germline J gene. The chain joins TRBV30 to TRBJ2-4; TRBD1 might be the D (5 bases). Germline V CDR1 and CDR2: GTSNPN, SVGIG (reference sequence). Trimming pared 1 base from V and 0 bases from J, leaving 10 bases between. The CDR3 extends over 15 amino acids. This chain's CDR3 is CAWSEDSLAKNIQYF. The sequenced CDR3 bases are TGTGCCTGGAGTGAAGACAGTCTAGCCAAAAACATT.

This clone was recorded at least ten times. The CDR3 goes on 3 residues after the read ends, and that part is filled in from the germline J gene. The chain employs TRBV7-9 and TRBJ2-5; D is perhaps TRBD1 (6 bases). V lost 3 bases and J lost 5, with 10 bases in between. Germline CDR1 and CDR2: SEHNR and FQNEAQ (reference sequence). This CDR3 has 13 amino acids. CDR3 residues: CASSFPGVETQYF. CDR3 DNA (partial): TGTGCCAGCAGCTTCCCAGGGGTGGAGACC.

With respect to this clone: The read finishes 3 residues shy of the CDR3 end, and the germline J gene is used to complete it. V is TRBV20-1 and J is TRBJ2-7; D possibly corresponds to TRBD1 (6 bases). Trimming took off 6 bases at V and 5 bases at J, with 20 bases between the two ends. Per germline, CDR1 DFQATT and CDR2 SNEGSKA (reference sequence). The CDR3 extends over 14 amino acids. Partial CDR3 DNA: TGCAGTGCCAAGATCAGGGGAGCGTTCCACGAG. The encoded protein is CSAKIRGAFHE. The CDR3, in full, reads CSAKIRGAFHEQYF.

Relative to its sample, this clone is medium-sized (0.01 to 0.1%). The read finishes 3 residues shy of the CDR3 end, and the germline J gene is used to complete it. This chain connects TRBV6-1 to TRBJ2-1, with TRBD2 matching over 8 bases. V lost 0 bases, J lost 8 bases, and 9 bases stayed unmatched. The CDR3 runs to 16 residues. Per germline, CDR1 MNHNS and CDR2 SASEGT. CDR3 protein: CASSEAPAGGGYEQFF. The CDR3 DNA, read in part, is TGTGCCAGCAGTGAAGCCCCGGCGGGGGGTGGGTATGAG.

This clone has at least ten counts. The CDR3 end is not reached by the read, which stops 3 residues before it; the germline J gene fills it in. V and J are TRBV19 and TRBJ2-1; D is perhaps TRBD2 (6 bases). Germline values: CDR1 LNHDA, CDR2 SQIVND (reference sequence). The CDR3 length is 17 residues. V was clipped by 1 base and J by 9 bases, with 22 bases between them. Partial CDR3 DNA: TGTGCCAGTAGTATAGTGGCCCCGCGGGGCGGGCGGGGTGAG. Its translation: CASSIVAPRGGRGE. The full CDR3 protein reads CASSIVAPRGGRGEQFF. Drawing the rest from reference TRBV19 and TRBJ2-1, the complete variable domain is DGGITQSPKYLFRKEGQNVTLSCEQNLNHDAMYWYRQDPGQGLRLIYYSQIVNDFQKGDIAEGYSVSREKKESFPLTVTSAQKNPTAFYLCASSIVAPRGGRGEQFFGPGTRLTVL.

This clone was recorded many times. The read stops 3 residues short of the end of the CDR3; the missing end is completed from the germline J gene. The chain is built from TRBV7-3 and TRBJ1-2, with D perhaps matching TRBD1 (6 bases). The CDR3 totals 16 residues. V dropped 6 bases and J dropped 3 bases, with 20 bases sitting between them. CDR1 and CDR2 (germline): SGHTA, FQGTGA. CDR3 sequence reads: CASSFSGSGDHYGYTF. The CDR3 DNA, read in part, is TGTGCCAGCAGTTTCTCCGGGTCAGGGGATCACTATGGC.

In its sample, this clone was seen many times. The CDR3 is cut off 3 residues early in the read; its end comes from the germline J gene. V gene TRBV11-2 combines with J gene TRBJ2-7, with 7 bases fitting TRBD1. Germline CDR1 SGHAT, CDR2 FQNNGV. The CDR3 consists of 14 residues. The junction had 9 bases not matched to a gene; V was cut back by 5 bases and J by 5 bases. The DNA read from the CDR3 is TGTGCCAGCAGCACAGGACAGGTAGTCCACGAG. Encoded protein: CASSTGQVVHE. The full CDR3 is CASSTGQVVHEQYF.

This clone was seen many times. With the read ending 3 residues before the CDR3 end, the germline J gene is used to fill in that end. The J gene is TRBJ2-1, the V gene TRBV19; tentative D call: TRBD1 (5 bases). Germline V gives CDR1 LNHDA, CDR2 SQIVND (reference sequence). Trimming pared 5 bases from V and 3 bases from J, leaving 14 bases between. The CDR3 has 15 amino acids. The CDR3 bases that were read are TGTGCCAGTAGTTTTCAGGGTTCTTTCTACAATGAG. Residues: CASSFQGSFYNE. The full CDR3 is CASSFQGSFYNEQFF.